Each of the 27 T cell receptor beta chains below was sequenced from the same sample in a study of circulating and synovial CD4+ cells in juvenile arthritis. The protocol was immunoSEQ multiplex PCR, while the TCRdb copy is restricted to in-frame clones and leaves out a portion. The repertoire holds some 33,000 clones, 90% to 95% seen once, with around 0.7% in the top ten. Sequenced: CD4+ T cells from blood. These receptor sequences come from a human donor with juvenile idiopathic arthritis.

The chain couples TRBV4-1 to TRBJ1-5; D gene ambiguous. The CDR3 runs to 15 residues. Germline lookup yields CDR1 MGHRA and CDR2 YSYEKL. With 0 bases removed from V and 1 base from J, the gap between germline ends came to 7 bases. The CDR3 DNA sequence: TGCGCCAGCAGCCAAGATCCCGTAAGCAATCAGCCCCAGCATTTT. The encoded protein is CASSQDPVSNQPQHF.

The chain carries TRBV7-2 and TRBJ2-1, with 7 bases identical to TRBD2. V lost 6 bases and J lost 11; bases outside the gene matches: 7. Germline values: CDR1 SGHTA, CDR2 FQGNSA. The CDR3 loop spans 12 amino acids. The CDR3 spells CASSYERGKQFF. CDR3 sequence (DNA): TGTGCCAGCAGTTACGAGCGGGGAAAGCAGTTCTTC.

As regards this clone: One junction end does not reproduce the germline sequence, and a read error may be involved. The sample carries other DNA sequences with the same CDR3. V gene TRBV5-1 combines with J gene TRBJ1-6; a possible D gene is TRBD1 (5 bases). This CDR3 region has 14 residues. Germline CDR1 SGHRS, CDR2 YFSETQ. The CDR3 sequence: CASSRQPGNSPLHF. In DNA, the CDR3 is TGCGCCAGCAGCCGACAGCCAGGCAATTCCCCCCTCCACTTT.

The chain recombines TRBV6-1 with TRBJ1-5, with 7 bases aligning to TRBD1. CDR3 length equals 18 residues. Germline V lookup: CDR1 MNHNS, CDR2 SASEGT. Unmatched junction bases numbered 8, after V lost 0 bases and J lost 0 bases. CDR3 nucleotide sequence: TGTGCCAGCAGTGAAGCCCGACAGGGCCTCTATAGCAATCAGCCCCAGCATTTT. It encodes CASSEARQGLYSNQPQHF.

The gene calls are TRBV15 and TRBJ1-2; 8 bases align to TRBD1. Germline CDR1 is LNHNV and CDR2 is YYDKDF (reference sequence). The CDR3 has 18 amino acids. V was pared by 6 bases and J by 4 bases, with 19 bases of the junction left unmatched. The CDR3 DNA sequence: TGTGCCACCAGTACGAAACAGGGGGTTCTCCTAAAGGGCTATGGCTACACCTTC. Translating it yields CATSTKQGVLLKGYGYTF.

This clone was detected once. V and J are TRBV7-6 and TRBJ2-1; TRBD2 matches at 9 bases. V shed 4 bases, J shed 5 bases, and the junction held 3 bases outside the gene matches. CDR3 size: 14 residues. CDR1 is SGHVS and CDR2 is FNYEAQ in the germline V gene. CDR3 sequence: CASSSGLADNEQFF. The CDR3 DNA is TGTGCCAGCAGCTCGGGACTAGCCGACAATGAGCAGTTCTTC. The full variable domain, its missing parts supplied by reference TRBV7-6 and TRBJ2-1, is GAGVSQSPRYKVTKRGQDVALRCDPISGHVSLYWYRQALGQGPEFLTYFNYEAQQDKSGLPNDRFSAERPEGSISTLTIQRTEQRDSAMYRCASSSGLADNEQFFGPGTRLTVL.

With respect to this clone: The sample has other DNA sequences that encode this CDR3 too. The V gene is TRBV4-1, the J gene TRBJ1-6; D possibly corresponds to TRBD1 (5 bases). CDR3 length: 18 residues. Trimming pared 0 bases from V and 7 bases from J, leaving 19 bases between. CDR1 is MGHRA and CDR2 is YSYEKL in the germline V gene. CDR3 loop: CASSQDRSRAGRNSPLHF. The CDR3 nucleotides read TGCGCCAGCAGCCAAGATAGAAGCAGGGCCGGGCGCAATTCACCCCTCCACTTT.

The chain is built from TRBV27 and TRBJ2-3; 11 bases are shared with TRBD2. CDR3 length: 16 amino acids. The V gene's germline CDR1 is MNHEY and CDR2 SMNVEV (reference sequence). V lost 4 bases to trimming and J lost 2 bases; unmatched junction nucleotides: 5. The CDR3 is CASSSLAGGPTDTQYF. The DNA of the CDR3 is TGTGCCAGCAGTTCCTTAGCGGGGGGGCCCACAGATACGCAGTATTTT.

This clone came up a few times. J is TRBJ2-1 and V is TRBV2; a possible D gene is TRBD1 (6 bases). The CDR3 has 13 residues. With 7 bases removed from V and 6 bases from J, the gap between germline ends came to 13 bases. Per germline, CDR1 SNHLY and CDR2 FYNNEI. CDR3 in DNA: TGTGCCAGCAAGTGGGGGCCGGGCAATGAGCAGTTCTTC. Encoded protein: CASKWGPGNEQFF.

The rearrangement uses TRBV10-3 and TRBJ1-2; tentatively, D is TRBD1 (5 bases). From germline, CDR1 is ENHRY and CDR2 SYGVKD. Trimming removed 3 bases at V and 1 base at J, with 12 bases between. The CDR3 runs to 15 residues. The CDR3 DNA follows: TGTGCCATCAGTGACAGGGCAACCCTTAACTATGGCTACACCTTC. Encoded protein: CAISDRATLNYGYTF.

J is TRBJ2-5 and V is TRBV29-1; 10 bases map to TRBD1. The CDR3 contains 13 residues. V shed 6 bases and J 10 bases; nucleotides not matched to a gene: 11. From germline, CDR1 is SQVTM and CDR2 ANQGSEA. The CDR3 here is CSVIRDRGLDQYF. CDR3 DNA: TGCAGCGTCATCCGGGACAGGGGTTTGGACCAGTACTTC.

The gene calls are TRBV7-6 and TRBJ2-1, with 12 bases fitting TRBD2. Per the germline V gene, CDR1 is SGHVS and CDR2 is FNYEAQ. The CDR3 sequence is 17 residues long. The ends lost 3 bases at V and 3 bases at J; junction bases unmatched: 6. This CDR3 reads CASSFRLAGGYYNEQFF. The CDR3, as DNA: TGTGCCAGCAGCTTTCGGCTAGCGGGGGGGTACTACAATGAGCAGTTCTTC.

V usage is TRBV7-3 and J usage is TRBJ2-5; 10 nucleotides match TRBD1. Germline CDR1 SGHTA, CDR2 FQGTGA. Trimming removed 6 bases from V and 5 bases from J; junction bases left unmatched: 9. CDR3 length: 15 amino acids. CDR3 sequence reads: CASSSDRGHGETQYF. The CDR3 coding sequence is TGTGCCAGCAGTTCAGACAGGGGGCATGGGGAGACCCAGTACTTC.

The CDR3, as DNA: TGTGCCAGCAGCTTGGGACAGGTTCACTCCTACGAGCAGTACTTC. This translates into CASSLGQVHSYEQYF. V usage is TRBV7-9 and J usage is TRBJ2-5; 8 bases agree with TRBD1. Judging by the DNA end, TRBJ2-7 fits better; the J call may be wrong. Looked up from germline, CDR1 is SEHNR and CDR2 is FQNEAQ (reference sequence). The CDR3 loop spans 15 amino acids.

This chain links TRBV30 with TRBJ2-5; 7 positions match TRBD2. Germline CDR1 is GTSNPN and CDR2 is SVGIG (reference sequence). This CDR3 spans 15 amino acids. V shed 1 base and J 4 bases; nucleotides not matched to a gene: 9. CDR3 loop: CAWSARGIAGETQYF. DNA of the CDR3: TGTGCCTGGAGTGCCCGGGGAATAGCGGGAGAGACCCAGTACTTC.

This clone was observed once. The V call is TRBV4-2, the J call TRBJ2-5; D gene ambiguous. The CDR3 totals 13 residues. Germline CDR1 is LGHNA and CDR2 is YNFKEQ. Trimming pared 0 bases from V and 5 bases from J, leaving 7 bases between. In nucleotides, the CDR3 is TGTGCCAGCAGCCAAGAAACATGGGAGACCCAGTACTTC. This translates into CASSQETWETQYF.

The chain has TRBV19 and TRBJ1-1; D might be TRBD1 (5 bases). The CDR3 loop spans 14 amino acids. CDR1 is LNHDA and CDR2 is SQIVND in the germline V gene (reference sequence). V gave up 6 bases and J gave up 0 bases, with 11 bases separating them. The CDR3, as DNA: TGTGCCAGTAGCGCGGGGCGGTTGAACACTGAAGCTTTCTTT. The encoded protein is CASSAGRLNTEAFF.

This rearrangement joins TRBV7-2 to TRBJ2-1; TRBD2 matches at 9 bases. CDR1 is SGHTA, CDR2 FQGNSA, per germline. The CDR3 contains 18 residues. V lost 2 bases to trimming and J lost 2 bases; unmatched junction nucleotides: 10. The CDR3 DNA is TGTGCCAGCAGCTTACAACTGCGGGGGGGCTTAACCTACAATGAGCAGTTCTTC. Encoded protein: CASSLQLRGGLTYNEQFF.

This clone was seen just once. The V gene is TRBV11-2, the J gene TRBJ1-2; TRBD1 is a possible D gene (6 bases). V lost 5 bases, J lost 4 bases, and 11 bases lay in between. This CDR3 has 13 residues. Germline lookup yields CDR1 SGHAT and CDR2 FQNNGV. In DNA form, the CDR3 reads TGTGCCAGCAGCCGGACAGAGACCTATGGCTACACCTTC. This codes for CASSRTETYGYTF. The full variable domain, rest sourced from reference TRBV11-2 and TRBJ1-2, is EAGVAQSPRYKIIEKRQSVAFWCNPISGHATLYWYQQILGQGPKLLIQFQNNGVVDDSQLPKDRFSAERLKGVDSTLKIQPAKLEDSAVYLCASSRTETYGYTFGSGTRLTVV.

This rearrangement joins TRBV10-3 to TRBJ2-3, with 13 bases aligning to TRBD2. This CDR3 is built from 16 residues. CDR1 and CDR2 from the germline V gene are ENHRY and SYGVKD. With V trimmed by 6 bases and J by 3 bases, 6 bases remained unmatched. The CDR3 DNA follows: TGTGCCATCAGGGAGGGGGGACTAGCGGGGACAGATACGCAGTATTTT. It yields the protein CAIREGGLAGTDTQYF.

V usage is TRBV11-3 and J usage is TRBJ2-2; 9 nucleotides align to TRBD2. Germline-derived CDR1 and CDR2 are SGHNT and YENEEA. CDR3 length equals 15 residues. V was clipped by 4 bases and J by 3 bases; unmatched bases: 3. CDR3 nucleotide sequence: TGTGCCAGCAGCTCTAGCGGGGTTTACACCGGGGAGCTGTTTTTT. This sequence encodes CASSSSGVYTGELFF.

The chain is built from TRBV6-5 and TRBJ1-6; perhaps TRBD1 as D (6 bases). The V end was cut by 5 bases, the J end by 10 bases, with 15 bases between. This CDR3 comprises 14 residues. The germline gives CDR1 MNHEY, CDR2 SVGAGI. CDR3 DNA sequence: TGTGCCAGCAGTCCCGGGGCCAGGGGATCACCCCTCCACTTT. This gives the protein CASSPGARGSPLHF.

As to this clone: Compared with germline, one end of the junction differs, possibly owing to a read error. This specimen includes other DNA sequences encoding the same CDR3. This chain uses TRBV15 with TRBJ1-6; D is possibly TRBD1 (6 bases). Germline V CDR1 and CDR2: LNHNV, YYDKDF (reference sequence). The CDR3 is 17 residues long. The DNA for the CDR3 is TGTGCCACCAGCAGGGCCAACAGGGATATCGATAATTCCCCCCTCCACTTT. Residues: CATSRANRDIDNSPLHF.

The CDR3 region is CAISGVGQENYGYTF. CDR3 DNA sequence: TGTGCCATCAGTGGGGTTGGTCAGGAAAACTATGGCTACACCTTC. The chain combines TRBV10-3 with TRBJ1-2; D remains ambiguous. The CDR3 consists of 15 residues. CDR1 and CDR2 (germline): ENHRY, SYGVKD. Trimming took off 4 bases at V and 2 bases at J, with 14 bases between the two ends.

The CDR3 nucleotides read TGTGCCAGCAGTGCGCAGGGGGCGGGAAACACTGAAGCTTTCTTT. Its translation: CASSAQGAGNTEAFF. This chain joins TRBV2 and TRBJ1-1; 8 bases fit TRBD1. Trimming removed 4 bases from V and 2 bases from J; junction bases left unmatched: 6. The CDR3 loop spans 15 amino acids. Germline V gene data show CDR1 as SNHLY and CDR2 as FYNNEI. Filled out from reference TRBV2 and TRBJ1-1, the complete variable domain reads EPEVTQTPSHQVTQMGQEVILRCVPISNHLYFYWYRQILGQKVEFLVSFYNNEISEKSEIFDDQFSVERPDGSNFTLKIRSTKLEDSAMYFCASSAQGAGNTEAFFGQGTRLTVV.

This rearrangement joins TRBV5-4 to TRBJ2-3; 7 bases fit TRBD1. The CDR3 is 17 residues long. Trimming cost V 4 bases and J 2 bases; bases outside gene matches: 13. CDR1 SGHNT and CDR2 YYREEE come from the germline V gene (reference sequence). CDR3 in DNA: TGTGCCAGCAGCGATCCGCCGGGACAGCGAACCACAGATACGCAGTATTTT. Encoded protein: CASSDPPGQRTTDTQYF.

The chain recombines TRBV7-9 with TRBJ1-2; 10 nucleotides align to TRBD1. Germline-derived CDR1 and CDR2 are SEHNR and FQNEAQ (reference sequence). V shed 1 base, J shed 3 bases, and the junction held 8 bases outside the gene matches. This CDR3 comprises 17 residues. This chain's CDR3 is CASSLVVGQGLDYGYTF. Here the CDR3 DNA reads TGTGCCAGCAGCTTAGTTGTGGGACAGGGGCTAGACTATGGCTACACCTTC.